A selection of T cell receptor beta chains follows, all from one sample in a study of blood T cell repertoires in COVID-19. The data were produced by immunoSEQ multiplex PCR, yet TCRdb's version contains in-frame clones alone and is incomplete. The data contain 490,000 or so clones, about nine tenths of them singletons. Sequenced sample: PBMCs or T cells enriched from blood (not recorded which). The receptors originated from a woman aged 60 to 75 who had recovered from COVID-19. CDR3s include the opening cysteine and the closing phenylalanine or tryptophan. The D gene is left open where the match is weak. Rows may omit the clone size; those that give it use once, few, many or a size class.

d_call	clone_size	v_call	j_call	cdr3_nt	cdr3_aa
-	-	TRBV5-1	TRBJ2-2	TGCGCCAGCAGCAGCGCTGACAGTCCCACCGGGGAGCTGTTTTTT	CASSSADSPTGELFF
TRBD1	-	TRBV12-3/TRBV12-4	TRBJ1-1	TGTGCCAGCCGGGACAGGGATCGAGCTTTCTTT	CASRDRDRAFF
TRBD1	-	TRBV5-1	TRBJ2-7	TGCGCCAGCAGCTCAGGGACAGGTATTCTCTACGAGCAGTACTTC	CASSSGTGILYEQYF
TRBD2	-	TRBV19	TRBJ2-2	TGTGCCAGTAGTGAGCTAGCGGAAACAGTCACCGGGGAGCTGTTTTTT	CASSELAETVTGELFF
TRBD2	-	TRBV5-1	TRBJ2-7	TGCGCCAGCAGCTTGGGACTAGCGGGGGCCTACGAGCAGTACTTC	CASSLGLAGAYEQYF
-	-	TRBV19	TRBJ1-6	TGTGCCAGTAGCTCCACCTCGGGAGCAATTTCACCCCTCCACTTT	CASSSTSGAISPLHF
-	-	TRBV12-3/TRBV12-4	TRBJ2-3	TGTGCCAGCGGCCATAGCACAGATACGCAGTATTTT	CASGHSTDTQYF
-	-	TRBV19	TRBJ1-5	TGTGCCAGTAGTATGACCAGGGGTCTATTCAATCAGCCCCAGCATTTT	CASSMTRGLFNQPQHF
-	few	TRBV9	TRBJ2-3	TGTGCCAGCAGCACCCCGGGGAATCTTCCCGAAGGATTCACAGATACGCAGTATTTT	CASSTPGNLPEGFTDTQYF
TRBD2	-	TRBV10-3	TRBJ2-2	TGTGCCATCGGCGGGGGGGCGACCGGGGAGCTGTTTTTT	CAIGGGATGELFF
TRBD1	-	TRBV5-8	TRBJ1-2	TGTGCCAGCAGCTTGACGAGGGGGACAGGGAGACCCCACTATGGCTACACCTTC	CASSLTRGTGRPHYGYTF
TRBD1	-	TRBV12-5	TRBJ2-5	TGTGCTAGTGGCCTTGGTCTGGGACAGGAACAAGAGACCCAGTACTTC	CASGLGLGQEQETQYF
-	-	TRBV12-5	TRBJ1-6	TGTGCTAGTGGTTTGGGACCCTCGGGAGGGCATAATTCACCCCTCCACTTT	CASGLGPSGGHNSPLHF
-	-	TRBV2	TRBJ2-5	TGTGCCAGCAGTCGTTCTAGAGTTTCGGAGACCCAGTACTTC	CASSRSRVSETQYF
TRBD2	-	TRBV5-1	TRBJ2-1	TGCGCCAGCAGCGAGGGGACTAGCGGCTACAATGAGCAGTTCTTC	CASSEGTSGYNEQFF
TRBD1	-	TRBV6-1	TRBJ1-6	TGTGCCAGCAGTGAAGTAAGGGGGCTGCGGTCACCCCTCCACTTT	CASSEVRGLRSPLHF
-	-	TRBV19	TRBJ2-7	TGTGCCAGTAGTATAGCTCACGGCTCCTACGAGCAGTACTTC	CASSIAHGSYEQYF
-	-	TRBV3-1/TRBV3-2	TRBJ2-3	TGTGCCAGCAGCCAACACTTGGACACCCTCACAGATACGCAGTATTTT	CASSQHLDTLTDTQYF
-	-	TRBV6-2/TRBV6-3	TRBJ1-1	TGTGCCAGCAGTTACTCGAAAGTTAGCAACACTGAAGCTTTCTTT	CASSYSKVSNTEAFF
-	few	TRBV7-9	TRBJ1-5	TGTGCCAGCAGCTTAGGAGCGGGTGGGCAGCCCCAGCATTTT	CASSLGAGGQPQHF
-	few	TRBV24-1	TRBJ2-2	TGTGCCACCAGTGGCCCCCTCCAACTAACGACCGGGGAGCTGTTTTTT	CATSGPLQLTTGELFF
TRBD1	-	TRBV4-1	TRBJ1-1	TGCGCCAGCAGCCAAGGCTATGTACTTGGACAGGGAGGGACTGAAGCTTTCTTT	CASSQGYVLGQGGTEAFF
-	-	TRBV4-1	TRBJ1-1	TGCGCCAGCAGCCAAGTCGTACAGTCAAAATCTTCCTTT	CASSQVVQSKSSF
-	-	TRBV2	TRBJ2-1	TGTGCCAGCAGTGTAAACAGGCAGGGGTATGAGCAGTTCTTC	CASSVNRQGYEQFF